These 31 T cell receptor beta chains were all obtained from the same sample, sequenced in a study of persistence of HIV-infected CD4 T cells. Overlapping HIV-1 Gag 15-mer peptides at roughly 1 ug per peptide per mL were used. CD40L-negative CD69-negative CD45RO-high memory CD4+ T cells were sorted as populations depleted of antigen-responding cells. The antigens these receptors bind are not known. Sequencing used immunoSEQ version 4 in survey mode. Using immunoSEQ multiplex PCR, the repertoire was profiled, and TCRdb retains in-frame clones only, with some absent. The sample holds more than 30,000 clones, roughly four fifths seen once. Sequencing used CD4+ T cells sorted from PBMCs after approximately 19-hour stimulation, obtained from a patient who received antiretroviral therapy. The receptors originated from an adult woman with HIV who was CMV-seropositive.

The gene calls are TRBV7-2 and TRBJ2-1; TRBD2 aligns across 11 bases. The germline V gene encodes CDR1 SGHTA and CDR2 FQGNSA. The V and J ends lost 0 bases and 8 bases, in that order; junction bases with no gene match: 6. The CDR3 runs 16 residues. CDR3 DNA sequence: TGTGCCAGCAGCTTAGCGCGGACTAGCGGGTGGGATGAGCAGTTCTTC. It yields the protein CASSLARTSGWDEQFF. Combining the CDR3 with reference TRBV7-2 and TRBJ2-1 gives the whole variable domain GAGVSQSPSNKVTEKGKDVELRCDPISGHTALYWYRQSLGQGLEFLIYFQGNSAPDKSGLPSDRFSAERTGGSVSTLTIQRTQQEDSAVYLCASSLARTSGWDEQFFGPGTRLTVL.

CDR3 sequence: CASSPGLAGWYF. In DNA form, the CDR3 reads TGTGCCAGCAGCCCCGGCCTGGCGGGGTGGTACTTC. The V gene is TRBV11-3, the J gene TRBJ2-5, with TRBD2 as a possible D gene (6 bases). V was shortened by 5 bases and J by 13 bases, with 17 bases between the two germline ends. The germline gives CDR1 SGHNT, CDR2 YENEEA. CDR3 length equals 12 residues.

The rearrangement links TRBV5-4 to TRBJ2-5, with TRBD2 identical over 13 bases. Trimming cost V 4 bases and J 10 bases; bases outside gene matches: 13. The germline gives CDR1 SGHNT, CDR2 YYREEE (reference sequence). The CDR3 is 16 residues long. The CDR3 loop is CASSPRTSGSRSGQYF. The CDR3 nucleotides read TGTGCCAGCAGCCCTCGGACTAGCGGGAGTAGGTCGGGCCAGTACTTC.

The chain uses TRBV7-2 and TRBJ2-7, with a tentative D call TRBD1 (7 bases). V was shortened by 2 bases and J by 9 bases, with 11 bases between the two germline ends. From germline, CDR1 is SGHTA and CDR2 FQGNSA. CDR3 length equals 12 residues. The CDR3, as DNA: TGTGCCAGCAGCTTATATCAGGGGGGGCAGTACTTC. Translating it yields CASSLYQGGQYF. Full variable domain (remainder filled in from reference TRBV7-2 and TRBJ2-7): GAGVSQSPSNKVTEKGKDVELRCDPISGHTALYWYRQSLGQGLEFLIYFQGNSAPDKSGLPSDRFSAERTGGSVSTLTIQRTQQEDSAVYLCASSLYQGGQYFGPGTRLTVT.

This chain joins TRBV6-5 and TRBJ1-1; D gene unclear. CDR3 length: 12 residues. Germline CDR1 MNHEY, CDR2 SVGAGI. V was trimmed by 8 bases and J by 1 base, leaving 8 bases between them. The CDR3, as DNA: TGTGCCAGCGTAGGGTGGAACACTGAAGCTTTCTTT. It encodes CASVGWNTEAFF.

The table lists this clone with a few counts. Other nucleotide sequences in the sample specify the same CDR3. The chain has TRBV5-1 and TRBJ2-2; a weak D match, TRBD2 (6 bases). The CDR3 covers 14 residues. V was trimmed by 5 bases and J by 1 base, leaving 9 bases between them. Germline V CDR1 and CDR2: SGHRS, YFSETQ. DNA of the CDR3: TGCGCCAGCAGTAGCGGAGAGAACACCGGGGAGCTGTTTTTT. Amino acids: CASSSGENTGELFF.

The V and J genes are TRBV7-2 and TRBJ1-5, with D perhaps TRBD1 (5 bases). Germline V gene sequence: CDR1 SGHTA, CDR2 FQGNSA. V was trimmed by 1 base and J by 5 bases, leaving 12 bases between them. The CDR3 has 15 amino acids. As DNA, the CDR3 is TGTGCCAGCAGCTTAGTCGGGGGATTCGATCAGCCCCAGCATTTT. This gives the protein CASSLVGGFDQPQHF.

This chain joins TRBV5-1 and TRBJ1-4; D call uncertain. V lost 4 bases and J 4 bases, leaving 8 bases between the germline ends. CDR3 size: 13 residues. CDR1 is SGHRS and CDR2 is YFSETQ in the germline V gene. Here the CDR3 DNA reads TGCGCCAGCAGCAGGGAAATTAATGAAAAACTGTTTTTT. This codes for CASSREINEKLFF.

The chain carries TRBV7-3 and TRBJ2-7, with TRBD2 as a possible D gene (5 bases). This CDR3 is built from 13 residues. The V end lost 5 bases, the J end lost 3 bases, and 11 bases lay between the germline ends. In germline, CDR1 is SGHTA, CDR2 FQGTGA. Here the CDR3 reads CASSPGEFYEQYF. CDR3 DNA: TGTGCCAGCAGCCCCGGGGAATTCTACGAGCAGTACTTC.

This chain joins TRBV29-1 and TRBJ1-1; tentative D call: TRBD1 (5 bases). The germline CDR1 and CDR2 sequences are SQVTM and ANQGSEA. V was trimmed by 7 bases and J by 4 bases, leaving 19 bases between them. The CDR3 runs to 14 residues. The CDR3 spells CSGTFGRQGTEAFF. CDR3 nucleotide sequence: TGCAGCGGGACTTTCGGGCGGCAGGGCACTGAAGCTTTCTTT.

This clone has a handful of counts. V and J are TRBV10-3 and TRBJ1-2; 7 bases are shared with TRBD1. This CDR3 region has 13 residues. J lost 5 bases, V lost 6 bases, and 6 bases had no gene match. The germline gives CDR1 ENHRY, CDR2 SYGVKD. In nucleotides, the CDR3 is TGTGCCATCAGACGAGGACAGGATTATGGCTACACCTTC. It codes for CAIRRGQDYGYTF.

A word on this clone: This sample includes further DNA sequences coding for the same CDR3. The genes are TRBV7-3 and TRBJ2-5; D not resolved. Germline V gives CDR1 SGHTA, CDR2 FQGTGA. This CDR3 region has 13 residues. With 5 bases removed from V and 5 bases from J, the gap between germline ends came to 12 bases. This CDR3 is CASSLGGLETQYF. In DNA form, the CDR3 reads TGTGCCAGCAGCCTGGGTGGCTTGGAGACCCAGTACTTC.

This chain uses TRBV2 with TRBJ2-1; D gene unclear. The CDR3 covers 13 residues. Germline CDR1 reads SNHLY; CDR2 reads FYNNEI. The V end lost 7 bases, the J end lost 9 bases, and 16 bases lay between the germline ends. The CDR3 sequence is CASTVLADTEQFF. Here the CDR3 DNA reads TGTGCCAGCACGGTCCTGGCGGATACTGAGCAGTTCTTC.

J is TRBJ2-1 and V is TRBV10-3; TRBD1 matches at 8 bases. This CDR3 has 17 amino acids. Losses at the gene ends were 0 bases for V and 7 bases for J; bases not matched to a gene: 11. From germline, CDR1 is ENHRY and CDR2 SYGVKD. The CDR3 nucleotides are TGTGCCATCAGTGAGTCGAAACGACAGGGGCTGGGGAATGAGCAGTTCTTC. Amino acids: CAISESKRQGLGNEQFF.

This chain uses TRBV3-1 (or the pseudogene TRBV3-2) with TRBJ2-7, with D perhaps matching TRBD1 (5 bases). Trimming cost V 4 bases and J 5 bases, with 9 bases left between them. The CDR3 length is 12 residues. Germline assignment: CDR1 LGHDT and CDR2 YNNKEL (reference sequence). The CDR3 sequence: CASSLGAHEQYF. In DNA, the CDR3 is TGTGCCAGCAGCCTTGGGGCTCACGAGCAGTACTTC.

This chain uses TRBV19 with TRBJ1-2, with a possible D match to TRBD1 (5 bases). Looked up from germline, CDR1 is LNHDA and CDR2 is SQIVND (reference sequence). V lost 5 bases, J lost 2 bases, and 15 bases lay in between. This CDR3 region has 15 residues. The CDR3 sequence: CASSVQGGYNYGYTF. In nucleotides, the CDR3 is TGTGCCAGTAGTGTCCAGGGAGGGTACAACTATGGCTACACCTTC.

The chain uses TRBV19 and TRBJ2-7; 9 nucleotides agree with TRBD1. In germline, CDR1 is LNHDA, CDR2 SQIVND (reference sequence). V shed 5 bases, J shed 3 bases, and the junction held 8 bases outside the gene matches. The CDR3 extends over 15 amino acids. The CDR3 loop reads CASSSQGARLYEQYF. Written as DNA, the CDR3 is TGTGCCAGTAGTTCACAGGGGGCCAGACTCTACGAGCAGTACTTC.

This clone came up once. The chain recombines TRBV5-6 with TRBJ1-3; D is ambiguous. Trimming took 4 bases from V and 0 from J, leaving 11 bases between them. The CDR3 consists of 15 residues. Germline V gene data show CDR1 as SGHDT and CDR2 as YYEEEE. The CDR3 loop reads CASSPGGVSGNTIYF. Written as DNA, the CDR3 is TGTGCCAGCAGCCCCGGTGGTGTCTCTGGAAACACCATATATTTT.

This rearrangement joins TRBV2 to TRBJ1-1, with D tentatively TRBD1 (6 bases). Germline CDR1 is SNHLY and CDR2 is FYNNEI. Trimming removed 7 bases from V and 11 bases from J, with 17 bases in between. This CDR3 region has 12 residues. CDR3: CASKLAQGKAFF. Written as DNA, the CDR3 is TGTGCCAGCAAACTAGCACAGGGAAAGGCTTTCTTT.

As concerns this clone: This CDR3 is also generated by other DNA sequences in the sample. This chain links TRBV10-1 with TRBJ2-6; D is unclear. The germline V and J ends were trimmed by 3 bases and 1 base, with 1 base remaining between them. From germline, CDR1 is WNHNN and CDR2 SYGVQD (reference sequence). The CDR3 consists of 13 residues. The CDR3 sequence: CASSESGANVLTF. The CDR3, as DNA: TGCGCCAGCAGTGAATCTGGGGCCAACGTCCTGACTTTC.

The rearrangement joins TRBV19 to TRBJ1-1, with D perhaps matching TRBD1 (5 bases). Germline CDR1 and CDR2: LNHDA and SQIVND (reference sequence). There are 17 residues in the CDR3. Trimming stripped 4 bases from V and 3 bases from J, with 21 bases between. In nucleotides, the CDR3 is TGTGCCAGTAGTAAGGAAGGCGGGGCCGTGTTGTACACTGAAGCTTTCTTT. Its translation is CASSKEGGAVLYTEAFF.

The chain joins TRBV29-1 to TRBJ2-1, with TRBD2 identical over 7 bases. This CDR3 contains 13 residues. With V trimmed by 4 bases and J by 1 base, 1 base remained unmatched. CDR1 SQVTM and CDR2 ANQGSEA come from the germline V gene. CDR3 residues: CSVGAGSYNEQFF. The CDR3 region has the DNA TGCAGCGTTGGAGCGGGGTCCTACAATGAGCAGTTCTTC.

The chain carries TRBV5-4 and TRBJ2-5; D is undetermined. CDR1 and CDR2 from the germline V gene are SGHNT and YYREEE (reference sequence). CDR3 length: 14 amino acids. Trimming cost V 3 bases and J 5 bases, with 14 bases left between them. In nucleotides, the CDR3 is TGTGCCAGCAGCTCAGGTGGGGTGGGGGAGACCCAGTACTTC. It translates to CASSSGGVGETQYF. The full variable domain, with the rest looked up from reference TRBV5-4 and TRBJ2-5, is ETGVTQSPTHLIKTRGQQVTLRCSSQSGHNTVSWYQQALGQGPQFIFQYYREEENGRGNFPPRFSGLQFPNYSSELNVNALELDDSALYLCASSSGGVGETQYFGPGTRLLVL.

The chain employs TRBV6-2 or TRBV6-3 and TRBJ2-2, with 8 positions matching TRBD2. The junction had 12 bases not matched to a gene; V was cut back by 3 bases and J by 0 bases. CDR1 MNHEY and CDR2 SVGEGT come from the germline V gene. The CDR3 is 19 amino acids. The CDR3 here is CASSYVPGRGATNTGELFF. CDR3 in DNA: TGTGCCAGCAGTTATGTGCCAGGGCGGGGGGCCACGAACACCGGGGAGCTGTTTTTT.

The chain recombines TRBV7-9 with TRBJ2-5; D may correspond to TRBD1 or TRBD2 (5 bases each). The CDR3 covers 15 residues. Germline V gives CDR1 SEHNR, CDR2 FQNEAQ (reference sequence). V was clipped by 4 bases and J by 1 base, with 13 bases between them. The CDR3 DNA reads TGTGCCAGCAGCTCAGGCCGGGGCAGCCAAGAGACCCAGTACTTC. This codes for CASSSGRGSQETQYF. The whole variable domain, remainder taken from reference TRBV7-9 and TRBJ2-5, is DTGVSQNPRHKITKRGQNVTFRCDPISEHNRLYWYRQTLGQGPEFLTYFQNEAQLEKSRLLSDRFSAERPKGSFSTLEIQRTEQGDSAMYLCASSSGRGSQETQYFGPGTRLLVL.

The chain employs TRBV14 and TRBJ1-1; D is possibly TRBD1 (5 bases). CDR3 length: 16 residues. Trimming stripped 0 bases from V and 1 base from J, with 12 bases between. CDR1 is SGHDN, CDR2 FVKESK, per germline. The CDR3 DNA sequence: TGTGCCAGCAGCCAAGAATCGCGTACAGGGAACACTGAAGCTTTCTTT. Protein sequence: CASSQESRTGNTEAFF. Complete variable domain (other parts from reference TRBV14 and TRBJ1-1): EAGVTQFPSHSVIEKGQTVTLRCDPISGHDNLYWYRRVMGKEIKFLLHFVKESKQDESGMPNNRFLAERTGGTYSTLKVQPAELEDSGVYFCASSQESRTGNTEAFFGQGTRLTVV.

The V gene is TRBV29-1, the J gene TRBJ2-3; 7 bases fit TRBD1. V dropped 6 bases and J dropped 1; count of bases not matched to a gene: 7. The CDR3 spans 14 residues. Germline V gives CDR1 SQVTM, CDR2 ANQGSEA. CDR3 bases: TGCAGCGTGCCGTACAGGGGAGGCACAGATACGCAGTATTTT. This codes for CSVPYRGGTDTQYF.

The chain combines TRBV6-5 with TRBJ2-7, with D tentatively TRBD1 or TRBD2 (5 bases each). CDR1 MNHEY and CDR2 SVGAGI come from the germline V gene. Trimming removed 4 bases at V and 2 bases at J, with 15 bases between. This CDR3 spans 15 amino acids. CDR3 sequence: CASSSPRDGPYEQYF. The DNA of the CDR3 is TGTGCCAGCAGTTCTCCTCGGGACGGTCCCTACGAGCAGTACTTC.

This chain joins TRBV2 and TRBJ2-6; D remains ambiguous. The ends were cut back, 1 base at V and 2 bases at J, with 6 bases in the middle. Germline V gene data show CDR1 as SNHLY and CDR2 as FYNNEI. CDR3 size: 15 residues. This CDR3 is CASSEERAGANVLTF. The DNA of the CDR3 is TGTGCCAGCAGTGAAGAACGGGCTGGGGCCAACGTCCTGACTTTC. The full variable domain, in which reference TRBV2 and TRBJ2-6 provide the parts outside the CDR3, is EPEVTQTPSHQVTQMGQEVILRCVPISNHLYFYWYRQILGQKVEFLVSFYNNEISEKSEIFDDQFSVERPDGSNFTLKIRSTKLEDSAMYFCASSEERAGANVLTFGAGSRLTVL.

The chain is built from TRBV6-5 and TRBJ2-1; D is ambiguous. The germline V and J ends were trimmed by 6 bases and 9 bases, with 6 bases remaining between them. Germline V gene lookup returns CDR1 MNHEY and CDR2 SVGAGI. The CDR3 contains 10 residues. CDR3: CASRYGEQFF. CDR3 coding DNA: TGTGCCAGCAGGTACGGTGAGCAGTTCTTC.

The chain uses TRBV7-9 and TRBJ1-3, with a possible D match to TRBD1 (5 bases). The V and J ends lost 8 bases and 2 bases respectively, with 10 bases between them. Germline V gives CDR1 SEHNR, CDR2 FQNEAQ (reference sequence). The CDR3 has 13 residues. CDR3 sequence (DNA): TGTGCCAGCCTCTCAGGGACTGGAAACACCATATATTTT. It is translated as CASLSGTGNTIYF. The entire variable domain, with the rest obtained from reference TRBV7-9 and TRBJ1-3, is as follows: DTGVSQNPRHKITKRGQNVTFRCDPISEHNRLYWYRQTLGQGPEFLTYFQNEAQLEKSRLLSDRFSAERPKGSFSTLEIQRTEQGDSAMYLCASLSGTGNTIYFGEGSWLTVV.